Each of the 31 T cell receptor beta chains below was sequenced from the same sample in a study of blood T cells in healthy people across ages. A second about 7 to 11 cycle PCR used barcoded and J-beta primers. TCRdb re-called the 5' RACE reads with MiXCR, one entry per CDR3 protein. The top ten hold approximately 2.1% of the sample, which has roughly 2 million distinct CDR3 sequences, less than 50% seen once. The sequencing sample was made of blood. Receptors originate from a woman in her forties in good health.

CDR3 sequence reads: CASISGAGSYEQYF. CDR3 bases: TGTGCCAGCATCTCCGGGGCGGGCTCCTACGAGCAGTACTTC. The J gene is TRBJ2-7, the V gene TRBV7-8; D is tentatively TRBD1 or TRBD2 (5 bases each). The V end was cut by 7 bases, the J end by 0 bases, with 13 bases between. Germline V gene sequence: CDR1 SGHVS, CDR2 FQNEAQ. CDR3 length: 14 amino acids.

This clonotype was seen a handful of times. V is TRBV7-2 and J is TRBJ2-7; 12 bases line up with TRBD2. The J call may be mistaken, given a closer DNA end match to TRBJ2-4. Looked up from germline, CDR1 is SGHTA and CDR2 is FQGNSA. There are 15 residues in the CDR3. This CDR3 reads CASSSGLAGRNIQYF. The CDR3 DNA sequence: TGTGCCAGCAGCTCGGGACTAGCGGGCAGAAACATTCAGTACTTC.

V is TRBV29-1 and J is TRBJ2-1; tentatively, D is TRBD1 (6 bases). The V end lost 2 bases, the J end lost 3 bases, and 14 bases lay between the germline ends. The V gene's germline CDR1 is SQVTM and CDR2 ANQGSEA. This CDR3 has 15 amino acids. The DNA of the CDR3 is TGCAGCGTTGAAAGGAAGGGACATCGCTACAATGAGCAGTTCTTC. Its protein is CSVERKGHRYNEQFF.

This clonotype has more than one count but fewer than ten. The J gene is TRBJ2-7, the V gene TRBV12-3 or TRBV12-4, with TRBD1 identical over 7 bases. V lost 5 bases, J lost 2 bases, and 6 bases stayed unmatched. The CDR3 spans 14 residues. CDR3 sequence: CASSATGTAYEQYF. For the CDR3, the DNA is TGTGCCAGCAGTGCTACCGGGACAGCCTACGAGCAGTACTTC.

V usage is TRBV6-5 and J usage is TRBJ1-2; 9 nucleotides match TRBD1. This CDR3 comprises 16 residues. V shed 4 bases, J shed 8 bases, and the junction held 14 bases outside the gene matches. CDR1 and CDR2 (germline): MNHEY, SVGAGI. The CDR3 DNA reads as TGTGCCAGCAGTTCGACCGGGACAGGGTCTTTCGGAGGCTACACCTTC. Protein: CASSSTGTGSFGGYTF.

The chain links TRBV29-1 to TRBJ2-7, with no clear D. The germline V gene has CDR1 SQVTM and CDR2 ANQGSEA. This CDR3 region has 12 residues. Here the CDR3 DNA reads TGCGCCGCCGCATCCTCCACCTACGAGCAGTACTTC. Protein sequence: CAAASSTYEQYF.

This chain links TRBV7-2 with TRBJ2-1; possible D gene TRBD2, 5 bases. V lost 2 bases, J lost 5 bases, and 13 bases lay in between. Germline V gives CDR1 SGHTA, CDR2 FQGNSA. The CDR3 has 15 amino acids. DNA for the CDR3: TGTGCCAGCAGCTTAATGGCTAGCCCGAACAATGAGCAGTTCTTC. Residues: CASSLMASPNNEQFF.

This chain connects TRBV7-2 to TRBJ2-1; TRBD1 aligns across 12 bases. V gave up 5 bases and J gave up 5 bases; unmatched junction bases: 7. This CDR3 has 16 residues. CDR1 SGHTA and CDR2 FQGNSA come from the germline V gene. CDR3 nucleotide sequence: TGTGCCAGCAGCAACCCGGGACAGGGGGCGAACAATGAGCAGTTCTTC. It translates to CASSNPGQGANNEQFF.

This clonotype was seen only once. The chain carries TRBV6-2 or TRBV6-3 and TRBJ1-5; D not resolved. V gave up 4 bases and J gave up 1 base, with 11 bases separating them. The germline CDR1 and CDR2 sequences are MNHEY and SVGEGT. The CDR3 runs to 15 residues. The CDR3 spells CASSWYRTSNQPQHF. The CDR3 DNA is TGTGCCAGCAGTTGGTATAGAACGAGCAATCAGCCCCAGCATTTT.

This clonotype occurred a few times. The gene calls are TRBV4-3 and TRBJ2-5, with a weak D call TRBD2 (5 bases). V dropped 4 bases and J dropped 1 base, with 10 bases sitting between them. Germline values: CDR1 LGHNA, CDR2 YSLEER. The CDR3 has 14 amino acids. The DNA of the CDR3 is TGCGCCAGCAGCCGTCGACTACTCCAAGAGACCCAGTACTTC. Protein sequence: CASSRRLLQETQYF.

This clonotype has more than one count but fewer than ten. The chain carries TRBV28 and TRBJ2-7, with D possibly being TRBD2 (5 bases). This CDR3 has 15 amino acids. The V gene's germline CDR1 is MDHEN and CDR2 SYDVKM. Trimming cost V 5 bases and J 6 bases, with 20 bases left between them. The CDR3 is CASSRWTEAVSEQYF. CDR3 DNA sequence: TGTGCCAGCAGTCGTTGGACGGAGGCGGTATCCGAGCAGTACTTC.

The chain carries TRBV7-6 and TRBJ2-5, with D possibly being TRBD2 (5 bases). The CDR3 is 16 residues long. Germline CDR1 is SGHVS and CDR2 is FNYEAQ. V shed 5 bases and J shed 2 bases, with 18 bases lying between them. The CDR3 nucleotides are TGTGCCAGCAGCACCTGGGCTAGCAGGCGTCAAGAGACCCAGTACTTC. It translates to CASSTWASRRQETQYF.

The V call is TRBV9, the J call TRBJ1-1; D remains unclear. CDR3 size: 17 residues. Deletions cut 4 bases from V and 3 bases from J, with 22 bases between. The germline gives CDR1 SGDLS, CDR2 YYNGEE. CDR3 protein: CASSLMQTPPGDTEAFF. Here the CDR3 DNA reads TGTGCCAGCAGCCTAATGCAGACCCCTCCGGGAGACACTGAAGCTTTCTTT.

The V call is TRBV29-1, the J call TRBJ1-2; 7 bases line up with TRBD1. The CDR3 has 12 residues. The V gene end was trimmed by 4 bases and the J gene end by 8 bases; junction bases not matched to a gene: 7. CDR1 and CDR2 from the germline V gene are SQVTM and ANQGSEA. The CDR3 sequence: CSVGAGGHGYTF. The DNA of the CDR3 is TGCAGCGTTGGGGCAGGGGGTCACGGCTACACCTTC.

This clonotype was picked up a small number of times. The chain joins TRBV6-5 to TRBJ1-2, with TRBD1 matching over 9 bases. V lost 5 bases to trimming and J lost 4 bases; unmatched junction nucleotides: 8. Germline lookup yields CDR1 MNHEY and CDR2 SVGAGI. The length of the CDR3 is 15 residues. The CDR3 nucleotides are TGTGCCAGCAGTCCTGGGACAGGGAGAGGCTATGGCTACACCTTC. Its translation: CASSPGTGRGYGYTF.

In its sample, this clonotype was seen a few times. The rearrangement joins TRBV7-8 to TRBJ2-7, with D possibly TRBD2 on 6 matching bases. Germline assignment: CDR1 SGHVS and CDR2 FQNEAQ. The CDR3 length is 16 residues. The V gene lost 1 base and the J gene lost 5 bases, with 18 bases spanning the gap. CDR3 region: CASSLDNGGTWDEQYF. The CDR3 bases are TGTGCCAGCAGCTTAGATAACGGGGGTACTTGGGACGAGCAGTACTTC. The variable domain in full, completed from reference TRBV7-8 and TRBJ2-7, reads GAGVSQSPRYKVAKRGQDVALRCDPISGHVSLFWYQQALGQGPEFLTYFQNEAQLDKSGLPSDRFFAERPEGSVSTLKIQRTQQEDSAVYLCASSLDNGGTWDEQYFGPGTRLTVT.

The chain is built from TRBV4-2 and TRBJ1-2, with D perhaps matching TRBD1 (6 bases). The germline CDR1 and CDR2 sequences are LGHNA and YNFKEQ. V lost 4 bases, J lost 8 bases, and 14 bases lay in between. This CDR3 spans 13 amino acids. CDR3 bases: TGTGCCAGCAGCCCCGGCACAGGGTGGGGCTACACCTTC. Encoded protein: CASSPGTGWGYTF.

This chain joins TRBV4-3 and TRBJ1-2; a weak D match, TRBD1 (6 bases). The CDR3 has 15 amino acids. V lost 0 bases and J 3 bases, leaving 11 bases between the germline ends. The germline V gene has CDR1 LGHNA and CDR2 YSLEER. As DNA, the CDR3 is TGCGCCAGCAGCCAAGATAACAGGGCTTACTATGGCTACACCTTC. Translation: CASSQDNRAYYGYTF.

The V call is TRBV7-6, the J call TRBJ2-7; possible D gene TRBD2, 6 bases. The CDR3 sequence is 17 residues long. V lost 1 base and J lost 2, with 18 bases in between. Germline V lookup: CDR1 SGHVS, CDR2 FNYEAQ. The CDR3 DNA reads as TGTGCCAGCAGCTTAGTTCCGGGTGGTGGGGGGACCTACGAGCAGTACTTC. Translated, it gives CASSLVPGGGGTYEQYF.

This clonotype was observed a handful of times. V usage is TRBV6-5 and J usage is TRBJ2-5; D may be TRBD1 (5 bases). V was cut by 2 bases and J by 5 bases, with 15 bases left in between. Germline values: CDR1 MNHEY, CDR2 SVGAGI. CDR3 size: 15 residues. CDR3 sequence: CASSYRGLPPETQYF. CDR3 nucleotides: TGTGCCAGCAGTTACAGGGGCCTCCCCCCGGAGACCCAGTACTTC.

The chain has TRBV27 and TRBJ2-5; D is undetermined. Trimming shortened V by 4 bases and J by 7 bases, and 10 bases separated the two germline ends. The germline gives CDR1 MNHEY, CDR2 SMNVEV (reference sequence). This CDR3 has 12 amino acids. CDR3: CASSSFSGTQYF. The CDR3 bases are TGTGCCAGCAGTTCCTTTTCCGGGACCCAGTACTTC.

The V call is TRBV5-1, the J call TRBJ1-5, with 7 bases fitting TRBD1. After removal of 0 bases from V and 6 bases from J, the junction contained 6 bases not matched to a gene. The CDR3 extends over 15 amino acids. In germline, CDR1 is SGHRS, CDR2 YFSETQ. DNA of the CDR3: TGCGCCAGCAGCTTGGAGGGACAGAGGAGTCAGCCCCAGCATTTT. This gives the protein CASSLEGQRSQPQHF.

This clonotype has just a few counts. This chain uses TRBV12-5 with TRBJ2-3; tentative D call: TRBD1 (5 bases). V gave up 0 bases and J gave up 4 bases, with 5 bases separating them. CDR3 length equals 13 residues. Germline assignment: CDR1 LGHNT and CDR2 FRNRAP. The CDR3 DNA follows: TGTGCTAGTGGTTTGGTACAGGCAGATACGCAGTATTTT. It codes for CASGLVQADTQYF.

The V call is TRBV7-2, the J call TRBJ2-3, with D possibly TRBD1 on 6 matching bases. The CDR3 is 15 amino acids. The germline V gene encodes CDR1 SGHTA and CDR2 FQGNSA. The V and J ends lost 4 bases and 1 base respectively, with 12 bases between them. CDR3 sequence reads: CASSYTTGGTDTQYF. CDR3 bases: TGTGCCAGCAGCTATACGACAGGAGGCACAGATACGCAGTATTTT.

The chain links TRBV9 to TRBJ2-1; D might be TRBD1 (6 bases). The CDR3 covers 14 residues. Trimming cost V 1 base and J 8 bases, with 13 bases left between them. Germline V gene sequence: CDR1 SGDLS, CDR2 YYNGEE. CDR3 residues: CASSVLGAPDEQFF. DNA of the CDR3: TGTGCCAGCAGCGTACTGGGGGCGCCGGATGAGCAGTTCTTC.

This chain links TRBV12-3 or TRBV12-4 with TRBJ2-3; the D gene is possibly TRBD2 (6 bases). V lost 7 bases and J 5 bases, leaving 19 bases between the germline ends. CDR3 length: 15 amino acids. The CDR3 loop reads CASTDEGGPQDTQYF. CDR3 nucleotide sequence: TGTGCCAGCACCGATGAGGGAGGCCCACAAGATACGCAGTATTTT.

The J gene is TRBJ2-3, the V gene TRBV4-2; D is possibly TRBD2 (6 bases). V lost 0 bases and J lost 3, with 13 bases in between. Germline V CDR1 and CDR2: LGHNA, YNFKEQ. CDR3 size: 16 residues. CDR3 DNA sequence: TGTGCCAGCAGCCAAGATTGGGCGGGGTTGACAGATACGCAGTATTTT. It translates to CASSQDWAGLTDTQYF.

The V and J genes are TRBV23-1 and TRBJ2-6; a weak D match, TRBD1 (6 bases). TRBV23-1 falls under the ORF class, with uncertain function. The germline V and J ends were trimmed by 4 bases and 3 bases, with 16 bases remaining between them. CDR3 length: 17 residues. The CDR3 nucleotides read TGCGCCAGCAGTCCCACTAACAGGGAAGGTGGGGCCAACGTCCTGACTTTC. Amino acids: CASSPTNREGGANVLTF.

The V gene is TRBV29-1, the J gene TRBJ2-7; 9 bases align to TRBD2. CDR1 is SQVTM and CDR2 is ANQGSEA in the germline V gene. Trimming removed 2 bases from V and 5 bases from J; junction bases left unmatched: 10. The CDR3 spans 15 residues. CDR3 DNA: TGCAGCGTTGAAAGAGGGGGACTAGCTGGGGACGAGCAGTACTTC. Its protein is CSVERGGLAGDEQYF.

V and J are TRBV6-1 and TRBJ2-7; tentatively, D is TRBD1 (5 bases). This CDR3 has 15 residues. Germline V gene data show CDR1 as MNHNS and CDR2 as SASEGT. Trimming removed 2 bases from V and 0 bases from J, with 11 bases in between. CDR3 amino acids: CASSEIGAFSYEQYF. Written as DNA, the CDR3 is TGTGCCAGCAGTGAAATAGGGGCCTTCTCCTACGAGCAGTACTTC.

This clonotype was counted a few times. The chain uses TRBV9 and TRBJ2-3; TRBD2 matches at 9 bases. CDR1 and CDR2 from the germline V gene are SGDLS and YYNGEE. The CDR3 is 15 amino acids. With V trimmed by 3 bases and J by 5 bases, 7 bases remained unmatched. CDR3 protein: CASSAKGLAQDTQYF. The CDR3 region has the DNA TGTGCCAGCAGCGCGAAGGGACTAGCACAAGATACGCAGTATTTT.